The present entry profiles one TCR beta chain with its context. This entry is derived from a study of blood T cell repertoires in COVID-19. Whole-study context: Specimens from acute and convalescent COVID-19 originated in the United States, Italy and Spain.

Profiling relied on immunoSEQ multiplex PCR, and the TCRdb table lists in-frame clones only, not all of them. This sample has approximately 250,000 clones; 86% occur once, and the top ten carry about an eighth. The V gene's germline CDR1 is MNHEY and CDR2 SVGEGT. The J segment lost 2 bases and the V segment lost 0 bases, leaving 5 bases of the junction unmatched. The CDR3 has 16 residues. One Seattle source followed patients from active infection through their disease course. The V and J genes are TRBV6-2 or TRBV6-3 and TRBJ2-7; 9 bases map to TRBD1. The sequence was collected from a woman in her 70s with COVID-19, enrolled during active disease. Sequenced input: peripheral blood. The CDR3 nucleotides are TGTGCCAGCAGTTACTCGAGGGACAGGGCTACCTACGAGCAGTACTTC. This sequence encodes CASSYSRDRATYEQYF.